These T cell receptor beta chains were read from a single sample in a study of blood T cell repertoires in COVID-19. Here immunoSEQ multiplex PCR was the method, and the copy in TCRdb shows in-frame clones only, minus some. Among roughly 70,000 clones listed, about four fifths were seen once. The sample taken for sequencing was peripheral blood. The receptors were gathered from a human donor in a cohort sampled during active COVID-19. Both conserved end residues are part of each CDR3. A D gene is named only where the DNA matches it firmly. Clone size is stated in some rows and not others, as once, few, many or a class when expanded.

abundance,j_gene,d_gene,v_gene,CDR3nt,CDR3aa
once,TRBJ2-7,TRBD2,TRBV7-6,TGTGCCAGCAGCTTAGAGGGACTAGCGATCTACGAGCAGTACTTC,CASSLEGLAIYEQYF
NA,TRBJ2-3,TRBD2,TRBV18,TGTGCCAGCTCACCAACGGCTAGCGGGAGGGCAGATACGCAGTATTTT,CASSPTASGRADTQYF
NA,TRBJ1-5,TRBD1,TRBV6-5,TGTGCCAGCAGAGGACAGGAAAATCAGCCCCAGCATTTT,CASRGQENQPQHF
NA,TRBJ1-6,NA,TRBV30,TGTGCCTGGAGTCGGGCCAGGGTGAATAATTCACCCCTCCACTTT,CAWSRARVNNSPLHF
NA,TRBJ2-7,TRBD1,TRBV5-1,TGCGCCAGCAGCTTGGCCGGGGGGGGACAGGGGGCGTACGAGCAGTACTTC,CASSLAGGGQGAYEQYF
NA,TRBJ2-3,TRBD1,TRBV5-1,TGCGCCAGCAGCTTGGCGAGGGACAGGTCGGTGGATACGCAGTATTTT,CASSLARDRSVDTQYF
NA,TRBJ2-1,NA,TRBV6-5,TGTGCCAGCAGTTACTCGAGGACAGGAGGGGATGAGCAGTTCTTC,CASSYSRTGGDEQFF
few,TRBJ2-1,NA,TRBV30,TGTGCCTGGAGTTCCCACAGCTCCTACAATGAGCAGTTCTTC,CAWSSHSSYNEQFF
NA,TRBJ2-1,TRBD2,TRBV6-4,TGTGCCAGCAGAACTAGCGGGGTCGACAATGAGCAGTTCTTC,CASRTSGVDNEQFF
NA,TRBJ2-2,TRBD1,TRBV19,TGTGCCAGTAGTATTGGGACAGGGGCGGTATTCACCGGGGAGCTGTTTTTT,CASSIGTGAVFTGELFF
NA,TRBJ2-2,NA,TRBV7-9,TGTGCCAGCAGCCTTCTAGAAACCGGGGAGCTGTTTTTT,CASSLLETGELFF
NA,TRBJ1-6,TRBD1,TRBV6-5,TGTGCCAGCAGTCAGGACAGGGGCAATTCACCCCTCCACTTT,CASSQDRGNSPLHF
NA,TRBJ2-1,TRBD2,TRBV5-1,TGCGCCAGCAGCTTGTCGCTAGCGGGAGGGCGGGAGCAGTTCTTC,CASSLSLAGGREQFF
NA,TRBJ1-2,TRBD1,TRBV7-2,TGTGCCAGCAGCCAGAGTCCCGGGACAGGGTACGGCTACACCTTC,CASSQSPGTGYGYTF
NA,TRBJ1-6,TRBD1,TRBV28,TGTGCCAGCAGTCCTGGACAGGGGACTAGCTCCTATAATTCACCCCTCCACTTT,CASSPGQGTSSYNSPLHF
NA,TRBJ2-1,TRBD2,TRBV5-5,TGTGCCAGCAGCTGGCTAGCGGGGAGATACAATGAGCAGTTCTTC,CASSWLAGRYNEQFF